This T cell receptor beta chain was observed in a study of T-cell memory formation after mild COVID-19. Overall study results and limits: Within pre-infection memory, some responding clones were found, suggesting cross-reactive memory joined.

One entry per CDR3 protein results from TCRdb running MiXCR on the 5' RACE reads. The sample lists 270,000 or so distinct CDR3 sequences, roughly 17% occurring once. In the case of this clonotype: Its target is unknown.

CDR3 size: 13 residues. Germline CDR1 is MNHEY and CDR2 is SVGEGT. The V gene lost 2 bases and the J gene lost 9 bases, with 11 bases spanning the gap. The rearrangement links TRBV6-2 or TRBV6-3 to TRBJ2-1; TRBD2 is a possible D gene (6 bases). Specimen: PBMCs or a T cell subset sorted from them (not recorded which). The receptor was derived from a man younger than 35 who had mild COVID-19 (a few samples of this study predate the infection). Cell type and time point are not known. The CDR3 loop is CASSYPSEGEQFF. CDR3 coding DNA: TGTGCCAGCAGTTACCCCTCGGAGGGTGAGCAGTTCTTC.